These T cell receptor beta chains were read from a single sample in a study of Graves' ophthalmopathy and Graves' hyperthyroidism. TCRdb called the multiplex PCR reads again in MiXCR, with one record for every CDR3 protein. The data show 650,000 to 900,000 distinct CDR3 sequences, 40% seen once. The sequenced sample consisted of peripheral blood. These receptors all come from an adult man with Graves' ophthalmopathy. Both conserved end residues are part of each CDR3. A D gene is named only where the DNA matches it firmly. Not every row has a clone size; where given, it reads once, few, many or a size class.

J: TRBJ1-5
V: TRBV19
D: -
size: -
DNA: TGTGCCAGTAGTATCATGGGTCAGCCCCAGCATTTT
CDR3: CASSIMGQPQHF

J: TRBJ2-5
V: TRBV20-1
D: TRBD2
size: many
DNA: TGCAGTGCTAGAGCTAGCGGGGGCCAAGAGACCCAGTACTTC
CDR3: CSARASGGQETQYF

J: TRBJ2-6
V: TRBV29-1
D: -
size: many
DNA: TGCAGCGTTGAAGATACTAAGGACTGGGGTTCTGGGGCCAACGTCCTGACTTTC
CDR3: CSVEDTKDWGSGANVLTF

J: TRBJ2-5
V: TRBV28
D: -
size: -
DNA: TGTGCCAGCAGTTTGCCTCGCGGGGAAGAAGAGACCCAGTACTTC
CDR3: CASSLPRGEEETQYF

J: TRBJ2-7
V: TRBV12-3/TRBV12-4
D: TRBD1
size: -
DNA: TGTGCCAGCAGTCCGCCGACAGGGGTACCCTACGAGCAGTACTTC
CDR3: CASSPPTGVPYEQYF

J: TRBJ1-2
V: TRBV7-9
D: -
size: many
DNA: TGTGCCAGCAGCCAAGGCTCAGGGTATGGCTACACCTTC
CDR3: CASSQGSGYGYTF

J: TRBJ1-2
V: TRBV12-3/TRBV12-4
D: -
size: few
DNA: TGTGCCAGCAGTTTCAGGGGCTTTTGGGGCTACACCTTC
CDR3: CASSFRGFWGYTF

J: TRBJ1-6
V: TRBV10-3
D: TRBD1
size: -
DNA: TGTGCCATCAGTTACTCACAGGGGTTCGGGTCACCCCTCCACTTT
CDR3: CAISYSQGFGSPLHF

J: TRBJ2-5
V: TRBV7-9
D: TRBD2
size: once
DNA: TGTGCCAGCAGCTTAGGGGGTCGGGAGGCCCAGTACTTC
CDR3: CASSLGGREAQYF

J: TRBJ1-4
V: TRBV9
D: -
size: many
DNA: TGTGCCAGCAGCGGAAGACACGGAGAAAAACTGTTTTTT
CDR3: CASSGRHGEKLFF

J: TRBJ2-2
V: TRBV24-1
D: -
size: many
DNA: TGTGCCACCAGTGATTTGCGGGCAGAGAACACCGGGGAGCTGTTTTTT
CDR3: CATSDLRAENTGELFF

J: TRBJ1-4
V: TRBV5-1
D: -
size: -
DNA: TGCGCCAGCAGCGGCAGGATGAGCGGGGGCACTGAAAAACTGTTTTTT
CDR3: CASSGRMSGGTEKLFF

J: TRBJ2-5
V: TRBV24-1
D: TRBD2
size: many
DNA: TGTGCCACCAGTGACCAAGGACTAGCGGGAGTTGGAGAGACCCAGTACTTC
CDR3: CATSDQGLAGVGETQYF

J: TRBJ1-3
V: TRBV10-3
D: -
size: many
DNA: TGTGCCATCACCCTACAGGGAAATGGAAACACCATATATTTT
CDR3: CAITLQGNGNTIYF

J: TRBJ1-1
V: TRBV19
D: -
size: few
DNA: TGTGCCAGTAGTATAGGTCGACGGGGCACTGAAGCTTTCTTT
CDR3: CASSIGRRGTEAFF

J: TRBJ1-2
V: TRBV7-9
D: TRBD1
size: many
DNA: TGTGCCAGCAGCGGCACAGGGGTAATAAACTATGGCTACACCTTC
CDR3: CASSGTGVINYGYTF

J: TRBJ2-1
V: TRBV29-1
D: -
size: -
DNA: TGCAGCGTTGAAGGGCAGGCGCTTTACAATGAGCAGTTCTTC
CDR3: CSVEGQALYNEQFF

J: TRBJ1-2
V: TRBV7-9
D: TRBD1
size: -
DNA: TGTGCCAGCCATTACGAGACAGGGGGTGGCTACACCTTC
CDR3: CASHYETGGGYTF

J: TRBJ1-4
V: TRBV9
D: -
size: -
DNA: TGTGCCAGCAGTAGCGGTGGGGGAACTAATGAAAAACTGTTTTTT
CDR3: CASSSGGGTNEKLFF

J: TRBJ2-7
V: TRBV27
D: TRBD1
size: -
DNA: TGTGCCAGCAGTTTATTAGGGGGCAGGAGCTCCTACGAGCAGTACTTC
CDR3: CASSLLGGRSSYEQYF

J: TRBJ2-5
V: TRBV7-2
D: -
size: few
DNA: TGCGCCAGCAGTCAAGAGGGGCTTCAAGAGACCCAGTACTTC
CDR3: CASSQEGLQETQYF